This T cell receptor beta chain is drawn from a study of early T cells in non-severe SARS-CoV-2 infection. Losses at the gene ends were 2 bases for V and 2 bases for J; bases not matched to a gene: 8. The germline gives CDR1 SGHKS, CDR2 YYEKEE (reference sequence). This CDR3 is 17 amino acids long. TCRdb analysed the 5' RACE reads with MiXCR anew, one entry per CDR3 protein. The table lists 29,000 or so distinct CDR3 sequences, 4.5% of them singletons, with approximately 6.3% in the top ten. This clonotype was counted only a few times. The receptor was derived from an adult who was a healthcare worker with PCR-confirmed SARS-CoV-2 infection or an uninfected control (not recorded which). V and J are TRBV5-5 and TRBJ2-2; 8 bases line up with TRBD1. The material sequenced was whole blood. The CDR3, as DNA: TGTGCCAGCAGCTTCAGCCTGGGGACAGGCAACACCGGGGAGCTGTTTTTT. Translating it yields CASSFSLGTGNTGELFF.